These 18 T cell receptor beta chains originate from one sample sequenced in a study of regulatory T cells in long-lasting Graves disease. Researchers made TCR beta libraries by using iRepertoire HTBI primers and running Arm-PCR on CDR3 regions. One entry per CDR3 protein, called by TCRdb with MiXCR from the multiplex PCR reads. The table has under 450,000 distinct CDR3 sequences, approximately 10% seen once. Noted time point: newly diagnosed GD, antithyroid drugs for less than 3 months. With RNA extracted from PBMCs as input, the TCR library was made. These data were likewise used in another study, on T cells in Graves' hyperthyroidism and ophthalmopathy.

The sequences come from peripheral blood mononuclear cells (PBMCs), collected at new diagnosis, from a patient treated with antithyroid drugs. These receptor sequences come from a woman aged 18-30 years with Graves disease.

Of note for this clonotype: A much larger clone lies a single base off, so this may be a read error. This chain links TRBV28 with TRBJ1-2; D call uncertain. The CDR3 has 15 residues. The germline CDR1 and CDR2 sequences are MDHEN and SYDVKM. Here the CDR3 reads CASSLPIPDNYGFTF. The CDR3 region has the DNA TGTGCCAGCAGTCTCCCGATACCAGATAACTATGGCTTCACCTTC.

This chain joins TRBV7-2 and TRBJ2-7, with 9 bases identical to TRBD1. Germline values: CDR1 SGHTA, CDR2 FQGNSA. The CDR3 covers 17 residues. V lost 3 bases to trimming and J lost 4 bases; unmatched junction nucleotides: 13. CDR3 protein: CASSLGGVGQGIYEQYV. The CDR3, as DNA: TGTGCCAGCAGCTTGGGCGGCGTAGGACAGGGGATTTACGAGCAGTACGTC.

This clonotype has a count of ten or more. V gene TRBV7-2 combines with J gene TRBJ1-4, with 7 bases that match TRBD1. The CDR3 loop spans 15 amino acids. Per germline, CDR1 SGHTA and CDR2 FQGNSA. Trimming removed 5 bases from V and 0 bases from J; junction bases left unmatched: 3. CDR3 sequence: CASSRDRATNEKLFF. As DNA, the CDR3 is TGTGCCAGCAGCCGGGACAGAGCAACTAATGAAAAACTGTTTTTT.

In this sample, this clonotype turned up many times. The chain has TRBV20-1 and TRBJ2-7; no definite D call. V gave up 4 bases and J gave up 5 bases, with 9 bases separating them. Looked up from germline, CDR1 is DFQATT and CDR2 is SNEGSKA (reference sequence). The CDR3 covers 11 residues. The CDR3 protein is CSATPTDEQYF. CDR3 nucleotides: TGCAGTGCTACCCCGACGGACGAGCAGTACTTC.

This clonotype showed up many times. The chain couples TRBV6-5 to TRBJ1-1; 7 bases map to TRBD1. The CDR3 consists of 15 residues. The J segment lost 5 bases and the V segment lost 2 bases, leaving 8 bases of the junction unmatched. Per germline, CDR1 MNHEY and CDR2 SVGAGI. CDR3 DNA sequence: TGTGCCAGCAGTTACGCAGCAGGGGGTTGGACTGAAGCTTTCTTT. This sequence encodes CASSYAAGGWTEAFF.

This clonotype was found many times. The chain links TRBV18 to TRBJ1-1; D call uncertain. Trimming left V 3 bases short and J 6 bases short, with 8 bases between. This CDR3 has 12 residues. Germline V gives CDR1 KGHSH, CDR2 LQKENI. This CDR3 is CASSPVRSEAFF. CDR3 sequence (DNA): TGTGCCAGCTCACCCGTGAGGTCTGAAGCTTTCTTT.

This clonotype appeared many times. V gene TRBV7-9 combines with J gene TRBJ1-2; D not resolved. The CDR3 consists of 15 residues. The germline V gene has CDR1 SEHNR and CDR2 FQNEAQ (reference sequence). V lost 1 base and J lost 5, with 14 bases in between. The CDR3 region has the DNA TGTGCCAGCAGCTTAGAGTTCCAGGAGGCATATGGCTACACCTTC. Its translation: CASSLEFQEAYGYTF.

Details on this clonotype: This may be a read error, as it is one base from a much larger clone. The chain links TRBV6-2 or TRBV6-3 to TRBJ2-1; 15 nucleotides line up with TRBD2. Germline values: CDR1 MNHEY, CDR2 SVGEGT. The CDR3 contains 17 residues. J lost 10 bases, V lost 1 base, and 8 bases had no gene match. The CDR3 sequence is CASSYLGLAGGPQEQFF. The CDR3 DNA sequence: TGTGCCAGCAGTTACTTAGGACTAGCGGGAGGGCCTCAAGAGCAGTTCTTC.

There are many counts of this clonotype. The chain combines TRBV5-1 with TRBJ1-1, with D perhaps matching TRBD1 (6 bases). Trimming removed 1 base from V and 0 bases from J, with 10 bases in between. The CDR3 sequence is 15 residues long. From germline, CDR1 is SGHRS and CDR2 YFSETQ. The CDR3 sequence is CASSLWAGVNTEAFF. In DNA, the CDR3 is TGCGCCAGCAGCTTGTGGGCAGGGGTGAACACTGAAGCTTTCTTT.

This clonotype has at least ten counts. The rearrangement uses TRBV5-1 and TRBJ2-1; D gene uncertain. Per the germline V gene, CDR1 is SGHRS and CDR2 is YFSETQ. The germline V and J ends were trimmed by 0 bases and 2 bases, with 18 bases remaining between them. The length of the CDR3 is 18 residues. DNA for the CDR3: TGCGCCAGCAGCTTGGTTTTCTTACTGCCCCGGACCTACAATGAGCAGTTCTTC. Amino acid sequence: CASSLVFLLPRTYNEQFF. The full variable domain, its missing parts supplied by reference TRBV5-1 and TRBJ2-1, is KAGVTQTPRYLIKTRGQQVTLSCSPISGHRSVSWYQQTPGQGLQFLFEYFSETQRNKGNFPGRFSGRQFSNSRSEMNVSTLELGDSALYLCASSLVFLLPRTYNEQFFGPGTRLTVL.

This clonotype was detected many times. Written as DNA, the CDR3 is TGTGCCAGCAGGGACATCACACCCTACGAGCAGTACGTC. Residues: CASRDITPYEQYV. The V and J genes are TRBV6-1 and TRBJ2-7; possibly TRBD1 for D (5 bases). The CDR3 length is 13 residues. Trimming took 6 bases from V and 2 from J, leaving 11 bases between them. The germline V gene encodes CDR1 MNHNS and CDR2 SASEGT.

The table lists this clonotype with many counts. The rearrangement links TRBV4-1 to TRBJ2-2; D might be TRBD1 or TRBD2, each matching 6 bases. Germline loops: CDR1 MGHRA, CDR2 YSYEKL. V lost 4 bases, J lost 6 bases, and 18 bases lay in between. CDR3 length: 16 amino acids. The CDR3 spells CASSPLPGAHAGELFF. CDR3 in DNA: TGCGCCAGCAGCCCACTCCCGGGGGCGCACGCCGGGGAGCTGTTTTTT.

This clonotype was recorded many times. The CDR3 coding sequence is TGTGCCAGCAGCCCTCTGGAGACAGTTCACACAGATACGCAGTATTTT. It codes for CASSPLETVHTDTQYF. The chain joins TRBV14 to TRBJ2-3, with D perhaps matching TRBD1 (5 bases). This CDR3 contains 16 residues. The V and J ends lost 4 bases and 2 bases respectively, with 16 bases between them. Germline V gene lookup returns CDR1 SGHDN and CDR2 FVKESK.

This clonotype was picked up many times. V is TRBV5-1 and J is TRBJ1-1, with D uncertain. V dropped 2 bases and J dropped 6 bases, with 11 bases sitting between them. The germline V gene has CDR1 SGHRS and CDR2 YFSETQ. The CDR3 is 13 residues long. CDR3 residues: CASSLQRRAEAFF. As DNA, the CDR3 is TGCGCCAGCAGCTTACAGAGACGAGCTGAAGCTTTCTTT.

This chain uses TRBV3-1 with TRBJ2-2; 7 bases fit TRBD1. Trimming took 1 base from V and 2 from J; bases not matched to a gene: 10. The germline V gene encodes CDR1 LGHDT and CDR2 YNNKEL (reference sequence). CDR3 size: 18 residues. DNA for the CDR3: TGTGCCAGCAGCCAAGTGTATAGACAGGGAGCAAACACCGGGGAGCTGTTTTTT. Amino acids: CASSQVYRQGANTGELFF. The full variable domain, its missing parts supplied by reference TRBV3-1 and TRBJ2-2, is DTAVSQTPKYLVTQMGNDKSIKCEQNLGHDTMYWYKQDSKKFLKIMFSYNNKELIINETVPNRFSPKSPDKAHLNLHINSLELGDSAVYFCASSQVYRQGANTGELFFGEGSRLTVL.

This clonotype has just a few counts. Here the CDR3 reads CASSPDLGGYTGELFF. DNA for the CDR3: TGCGCCAGCAGCCCAGACCTGGGGGGCTACACCGGGGAGCTGTTTTTT. This chain links TRBV4-3 with TRBJ2-2, with D perhaps matching TRBD1 or TRBD2 (6 bases each). Trimming shortened V by 4 bases and J by 3 bases, and 15 bases separated the two germline ends. The CDR3 has 16 residues. Germline assignment: CDR1 LGHNA and CDR2 YSLEER.

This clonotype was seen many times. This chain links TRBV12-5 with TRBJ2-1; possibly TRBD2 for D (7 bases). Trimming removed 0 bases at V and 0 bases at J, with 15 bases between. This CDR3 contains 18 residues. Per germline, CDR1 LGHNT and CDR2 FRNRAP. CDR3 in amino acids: CASGLVPQGGSSYNEQFF. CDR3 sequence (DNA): TGTGCTAGTGGTTTGGTCCCACAGGGCGGGAGCTCCTACAATGAGCAGTTCTTC.

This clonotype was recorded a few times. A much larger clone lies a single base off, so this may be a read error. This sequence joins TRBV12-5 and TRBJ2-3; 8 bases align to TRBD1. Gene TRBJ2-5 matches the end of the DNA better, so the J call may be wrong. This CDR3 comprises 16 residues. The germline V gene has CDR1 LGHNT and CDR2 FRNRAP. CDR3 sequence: CASGVRGRGPGETQYF. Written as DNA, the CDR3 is TGTGCTAGTGGTGTCCGGGGCAGGGGGCCGGGGGAGACCCAGTACTTC.